This T cell receptor (beta chain) originates from a study of blood T cell repertoires in COVID-19 (TCRdb year 2020). With respect to the entire study: Samples covering the acute and convalescent phases of COVID-19 were provided by collaborators in the United States, Italy and Spain. The material from the prospective study consisted of cDNA or gDNA derived from T cells, B-cell-depleted T cells, or PBMCs. Subjects who had been exposed to COVID-19, were actively infected with it, or had recovered from it provided the deeply sampled blood TCRbeta repertoires that made up the dataset. The repertoires were made available in a free public database intended to serve as a resource for research on the immune response to SARS-CoV-2. Samples were obtained from the ongoing ImmuneRACE study (first 160 participants) and from some 1,300 subjects provided by 6 global collaborators. A de-identified subject ID, COVID-19 status, age in years and sex were almost always included in the sample metadata. HLA class I and class II types, where available, came from metadata supplied by the sample provider rather than from assay-based typing. Beyond this particular receptor, the publication reports: The amount of clinical and demographic metadata varied by source and participant and was provided uncurated.

On this clone: The target of this receptor is not known. The input lacks base qualities; no much larger clone sits a single base away.

TCRbeta CDR3 regions were amplified from genomic DNA by means of the immunoSEQ Assay, a bias-controlled multiplex PCR. The paper's processing steps were these. The number of nucleated cells in each sample was estimated by amplification of reference gene primers within the assay. To quantify the absolute abundance of each unique TCRbeta CDR3 rearrangement, sequence reads were collapsed and filtered. For each sample, productive Simpson clonality was calculated as the square root of Simpson's diversity index across productive rearrangements. TCRdb stores this immuneACCESS table with in-frame sequences only. Part of the clones is absent; in the studies checked, under half of the shortfall reflects unresolved V genes, and no reason is known for the rest. V and J calls and clone size are as listed in that table; D and trimming were resolved from the DNA. The sample table contains approximately 500,000 clones; only one count was recorded for approximately 83% of them. The top ten hold approximately 3.4% of the sample.

After removal of 6 bases from V and 4 bases from J, the junction retains 7 bases not matched to a gene. Sequences SQVTM (CDR1) and ANQGSEA (CDR2) are obtained from the germline V gene. Its CDR3 holds 13 amino acids, cysteine through phenylalanine. The read is trimmed to its CDR3 DNA, 39 bases read in frame from base 1. Collaborating institutions collected whole blood in K2EDTA tubes following their own protocols. Collaborator samples were shipped for TCRbeta analysis as frozen whole blood, isolated PBMCs, or DNA extracted from either sample type. In this chain, TRBV29-1 is recombined with TRBJ1-1, with TRBD1 matching 8 junction bases. The TCR was taken from a human donor in a cohort sampled during active COVID-19. The sequenced sample consisted of peripheral blood. The nucleotide sequence is given as TGCAGCGTCTGGACAGGGTACAGCACTGAAGCTTTCTTT. The translation is CSVWTGYSTEAFF.